The 16 T cell receptor beta chains below were found in one sample sequenced in a study of T-cell reconstitution after alpha-beta-depleted transplantation in children. The TCRbeta library incorporated unique molecular identifiers. TCRdb itself ran the PCR reads through MiXCR, one entry per CDR3 protein. The repertoire consists of about 580,000 distinct CDR3 sequences, with about 23% occurring once and the leading ten covering around 14%. The starting material was PBMCs, mostly from graft donor cells, obtained 360 days after TCRalphabeta/CD19-depleted stem cell transplant. The receptors derive from a boy in the first two years of life who had a stem cell transplant for acute myeloid leukemia, so the T cells may come from the graft donor.

The rearrangement links TRBV6-5 to TRBJ2-1; D not certain. V dropped 0 bases and J dropped 10 bases, with 10 bases sitting between them. The CDR3 has 13 residues. Germline V gene data show CDR1 as MNHEY and CDR2 as SVGAGI. The CDR3 nucleotides are TGTGCCAGCAGTTACTCGAAACCAGGAGAGCAGTTCTTC. Its translation: CASSYSKPGEQFF.

This clonotype showed up just a few times. The chain combines TRBV4-3 with TRBJ1-2, with D perhaps TRBD1 (6 bases). The V gene lost 2 bases and the J gene lost 8 bases, with 24 bases spanning the gap. The V gene's germline CDR1 is LGHNA and CDR2 YSLEER. The CDR3 is 17 residues long. CDR3 sequence reads: CASSQLLRYEIQGGYTF. In DNA form, the CDR3 reads TGCGCCAGCAGCCAACTATTACGTTACGAGATACAGGGCGGCTACACCTTC.

This clonotype was seen once. This chain joins TRBV7-6 and TRBJ2-5, with no clear D. The CDR3 loop spans 12 amino acids. Germline V gene data show CDR1 as SGHVS and CDR2 as FNYEAQ. Deletions cut 1 base from V and 9 bases from J, with 9 bases between. The CDR3 sequence is CASSLVKRPQYF. DNA of the CDR3: TGTGCCAGCAGCTTAGTGAAGAGACCCCAGTACTTC.

This clonotype came up a few times. A single base separates this from a much larger clone, so it may be a read error. The V call is TRBV20-1, the J call TRBJ2-3; D ambiguous. Per germline, CDR1 DFQATT and CDR2 SNEGSKA (reference sequence). This CDR3 is 14 amino acids long. V was cut by 8 bases and J by 1 base, with 16 bases left in between. The DNA of the CDR3 is TGCAGTTCTATTCAGGCTCGGGGCACAGATACGCAGTATTTT. Translating gives CSSIQARGTDTQYF.

The CDR3 reads CSVEGPYQETQYF. CDR3 nucleotide sequence: TGCAGCGTTGAGGGACCTTACCAAGAGACCCAGTACTTC. The chain joins TRBV29-1 to TRBJ2-5; D is possibly TRBD1 or TRBD2 (5 bases each). V lost 3 bases to trimming and J lost 0 bases, with 8 bases between them. The germline V gene has CDR1 SQVTM and CDR2 ANQGSEA. CDR3 length: 13 residues.

This clonotype was seen ten or more times. V usage is TRBV29-1 and J usage is TRBJ2-7, with D perhaps matching TRBD1 (6 bases). V lost 4 bases and J 3 bases, leaving 10 bases between the germline ends. The CDR3 spans 12 residues. Germline V lookup: CDR1 SQVTM, CDR2 ANQGSEA. The CDR3 region is CSVGDTIYEQYV. DNA of the CDR3: TGCAGCGTTGGGGACACAATCTACGAGCAGTACGTC.

V and J are TRBV29-1 and TRBJ2-1, with D unresolved. Germline assignment: CDR1 SQVTM and CDR2 ANQGSEA. The CDR3 contains 12 residues. The germline V and J ends were trimmed by 2 bases and 7 bases, with 9 bases remaining between them. The CDR3 sequence: CSVEPRWNEQFF. CDR3 in DNA: TGCAGCGTTGAACCCCGGTGGAATGAGCAGTTCTTC.

This clonotype occurred a few times. CDR3 sequence (DNA): TGTGCCAGCAGTTACTCGATTGGTTCTAGCTACACCGGGGAGCTGTTTTTT. Protein: CASSYSIGSSYTGELFF. This chain joins TRBV6-5 and TRBJ2-2; tentative D call: TRBD2 (5 bases). From germline, CDR1 is MNHEY and CDR2 SVGAGI. This CDR3 comprises 17 residues. Trimming removed 0 bases at V and 3 bases at J, with 14 bases between.

This clonotype was seen a few times. The CDR3 reads CASSPLGGRAYEQFF. As DNA, the CDR3 is TGTGCCAGCTCACCCCTGGGGGGCAGGGCCTATGAGCAGTTCTTC. This chain uses TRBV18 with TRBJ2-1; TRBD1 or TRBD2 may be the D gene (6 bases each). The germline gives CDR1 KGHSH, CDR2 LQKENI. The CDR3 has 15 residues. The V and J ends lost 3 bases and 8 bases respectively, with 17 bases between them.

The V gene is TRBV18, the J gene TRBJ1-5; D perhaps matches TRBD1 (5 bases). CDR3 size: 14 residues. The ends were cut back, 2 bases at V and 4 bases at J, with 9 bases in the middle. Germline loops: CDR1 KGHSH, CDR2 LQKENI. The CDR3 protein is CASSPSGSNQPQHF. For the CDR3, the DNA is TGTGCCAGCTCACCATCAGGGAGTAATCAGCCCCAGCATTTT.

The rearrangement links TRBV12-3 or TRBV12-4 to TRBJ1-1; a weak D match, TRBD1 (6 bases). The CDR3 has 14 amino acids. V was clipped by 1 base and J by 1 base, with 7 bases between them. CDR3 region: CASSLGGANTEAFF. CDR3 bases: TGTGCCAGCAGTTTAGGGGGGGCGAACACTGAAGCTTTCTTT.

This clonotype was seen repeatedly, ten times or more. The chain uses TRBV4-3 and TRBJ2-1, with D unresolved. Per the germline V gene, CDR1 is LGHNA and CDR2 is YSLEER. V lost 4 bases, J lost 5 bases, and 12 bases lay in between. The CDR3 runs to 14 residues. The CDR3 nucleotides read TGCGCCAGCAGCCCCCGCGCCGGCAACAATGAGCAGTTCTTC. This sequence encodes CASSPRAGNNEQFF.

This clonotype was picked up many times. This CDR3 is CSVDVTGGKEQYF. The CDR3 bases are TGCAGCGTTGACGTTACAGGGGGGAAGGAGCAGTACTTC. The chain uses TRBV29-1 and TRBJ2-7, with 8 bases matching TRBD1. The CDR3 has 13 amino acids. With 3 bases clipped from V and 7 bases from J, the junction kept 8 bases outside the gene matches. Germline CDR1 reads SQVTM; CDR2 reads ANQGSEA.

V usage is TRBV7-9 and J usage is TRBJ1-5, with D unresolved. Germline lookup yields CDR1 SEHNR and CDR2 FQNEAQ (reference sequence). This CDR3 region has 13 residues. Trimming left V 1 base short and J 7 bases short, with 8 bases between. CDR3 nucleotide sequence: TGTGCCAGCAGCTTAGACCTGGGACAGCCCCAGCATTTT. Protein: CASSLDLGQPQHF. Combining the CDR3 with reference TRBV7-9 and TRBJ1-5 gives the whole variable domain DTGVSQNPRHKITKRGQNVTFRCDPISEHNRLYWYRQTLGQGPEFLTYFQNEAQLEKSRLLSDRFSAERPKGSFSTLEIQRTEQGDSAMYLCASSLDLGQPQHFGDGTRLSIL.

This clonotype was seen repeatedly, ten times or more. The V gene is TRBV3-1, the J gene TRBJ2-3; D not resolved. Germline CDR1 reads LGHDT; CDR2 reads YNNKEL (reference sequence). The CDR3 loop spans 16 amino acids. Between the trimmed V and J ends, which lost 4 bases and 1 base, there was a span of 15 bases. In nucleotides, the CDR3 is TGTGCCAGCAGCCCATGGGGATCCGGGCGCACAGATACGCAGTATTTT. Protein sequence: CASSPWGSGRTDTQYF.

This clonotype was detected only a few times. The rearrangement uses TRBV7-9 and TRBJ2-3; no reliable D call. The germline V gene encodes CDR1 SEHNR and CDR2 FQNEAQ (reference sequence). V was clipped by 2 bases and J by 0 bases, with 6 bases between them. The length of the CDR3 is 14 residues. CDR3 coding DNA: TGTGCCAGCAGCTTAACCCTTAGCACAGATACGCAGTATTTT. This translates into CASSLTLSTDTQYF.